The 23 T cell receptor beta chains in this list originate from one sample, sequenced in a study of T cells after yellow fever vaccination. TCRdb reprocessed the 5' RACE reads via MiXCR and lists one record per CDR3 protein. The sample shows under 300,000 distinct CDR3 sequences, 10% to 15% of them seen only once. Sample: CD4+ T cells sorted from PBMCs, taken 45 days after the yellow fever booster vaccination. All receptors come from a man aged 30 to 39 who received the YFV17D yellow fever vaccine.

This chain connects TRBV20-1 to TRBJ2-1, with 10 bases fitting TRBD2. J lost 9 bases, V lost 8 bases, and 19 bases had no gene match. The CDR3 runs 16 residues. Germline loops: CDR1 DFQATT, CDR2 SNEGSKA (reference sequence). The CDR3 sequence: CSLSPRLSGRPGEQFF. CDR3 sequence (DNA): TGCAGTCTCTCTCCACGACTTAGCGGGAGGCCAGGTGAGCAGTTCTTC.

The chain joins TRBV5-1 to TRBJ1-1; 8 bases match TRBD1. The CDR3 runs 15 residues. V was pared by 4 bases and J by 3 bases, with 8 bases of the junction left unmatched. The germline gives CDR1 SGHRS, CDR2 YFSETQ. CDR3 region: CASSLRQGRDTEAFF. CDR3 nucleotide sequence: TGCGCCAGCAGCCTAAGACAGGGGAGGGACACTGAAGCTTTCTTT.

This chain connects TRBV2 to TRBJ2-5; D might be TRBD1 or TRBD2, each matching 6 bases. V gave up 5 bases and J gave up 4 bases, with 17 bases separating them. There are 15 residues in the CDR3. Germline CDR1 is SNHLY and CDR2 is FYNNEI. The CDR3 sequence is CASSSSRLGGETQYF. The DNA of the CDR3 is TGTGCCAGCAGTTCATCCAGACTAGGGGGAGAGACCCAGTACTTC.

This clonotype was recorded a few times. The rearrangement uses TRBV10-3 and TRBJ2-7; 7 bases agree with TRBD1. The V gene end was trimmed by 0 bases and the J gene end by 4 bases; junction bases not matched to a gene: 3. The germline CDR1 and CDR2 sequences are ENHRY and SYGVKD. The length of the CDR3 is 14 residues. For the CDR3, the DNA is TGTGCCATCAGTGAGTCAGGACAGGATTACGAGCAGTACTTC. Its protein is CAISESGQDYEQYF.

This clonotype was detected a few times. The chain employs TRBV11-1 and TRBJ2-1, with D maybe TRBD1 (6 bases). The CDR3 sequence is 19 residues long. The ends were cut back, 5 bases at V and 1 base at J, with 24 bases in the middle. Looked up from germline, CDR1 is SGHAT and CDR2 is FQDESV (reference sequence). DNA of the CDR3: TGTGCCAGCAGCCACACTTTAGGGGGATTGAAGGGGTCCTACAATGAGCAGTTCTTC. Its protein is CASSHTLGGLKGSYNEQFF. The full variable domain, in which reference TRBV11-1 and TRBJ2-1 provide the parts outside the CDR3, is EAEVAQSPRYKITEKSQAVAFWCDPISGHATLYWYRQILGQGPELLVQFQDESVVDDSQLPKDRFSAERLKGVDSTLKIQPAELGDSAMYLCASSHTLGGLKGSYNEQFFGPGTRLTVL.

In this sample, this clonotype turned up a few times. The chain employs TRBV5-1 and TRBJ2-1; D is uncertain. CDR1 and CDR2 from the germline V gene are SGHRS and YFSETQ. The CDR3 sequence is 14 residues long. V gave up 7 bases and J gave up 0 bases, with 11 bases separating them. The CDR3: CASRSRSSYNEQFF. Here the CDR3 DNA reads TGCGCCAGCCGGTCCCGGAGCTCCTACAATGAGCAGTTCTTC.

The CDR3: CASSLVDEQGLYF. Written as DNA, the CDR3 is TGTGCCAGCAGCTTAGTCGACGAACAGGGGTTGTACTTC. The chain has TRBV7-2 and TRBJ2-7; 7 nucleotides match TRBD1. The CDR3 sequence is 13 residues long. CDR1 is SGHTA, CDR2 FQGNSA, per germline. With V trimmed by 1 base and J by 12 bases, 9 bases remained unmatched.

The chain recombines TRBV5-4 with TRBJ2-4; possible D gene TRBD2, 7 bases. V lost 0 bases to trimming and J lost 7 bases, with 17 bases between them. Germline lookup yields CDR1 SGHNT and CDR2 YYREEE (reference sequence). The CDR3 consists of 16 residues. Here the CDR3 DNA reads TGTGCCAGCAGCTTGGCGCGCGGGAGTGGGGGCAACATTCAGTACTTC. Amino acid sequence: CASSLARGSGGNIQYF.

This clonotype has a handful of counts. The chain couples TRBV27 to TRBJ1-2; D gene unclear. CDR1 is MNHEY, CDR2 SMNVEV, per germline (reference sequence). The V end lost 0 bases, the J end lost 0 bases, and 8 bases lay between the germline ends. The CDR3 contains 15 residues. The CDR3 DNA is TGTGCCAGCAGTTTATCGAGAGTAGCTAACTATGGCTACACCTTC. This sequence encodes CASSLSRVANYGYTF.

The DNA of the CDR3 is TGTGCCAGCATCCGCCCCGGGACAGGTCGCTATGGCTACACCTTC. It is translated as CASIRPGTGRYGYTF. The V and J genes are TRBV3-1 and TRBJ1-2; TRBD1 agrees at 8 bases. The CDR3 spans 15 residues. The trim removed 7 bases at V and 4 bases at J, leaving 11 bases unmatched. The germline CDR1 and CDR2 sequences are LGHDT and YNNKEL (reference sequence).

This clonotype was counted at least ten times. This chain connects TRBV7-3 to TRBJ2-1; TRBD2 might be the D (6 bases). CDR3 length: 13 amino acids. Germline loops: CDR1 SGHTA, CDR2 FQGTGA. The germline V and J ends were trimmed by 5 bases and 7 bases, with 12 bases remaining between them. CDR3 coding DNA: TGTGCCAGCAGCCCTGGGCGGGGTAATGAGCAGTTCTTC. This codes for CASSPGRGNEQFF.

The J gene is TRBJ2-7, the V gene TRBV6-1; TRBD1 or TRBD2 may be the D gene (5 bases each). Trimming took off 8 bases at V and 0 bases at J, with 14 bases between the two ends. Per the germline V gene, CDR1 is MNHNS and CDR2 is SASEGT. This CDR3 is built from 14 residues. Here the CDR3 DNA reads TGTGCCAGCCTCCGAGGGGCGAGCTCCTACGAGCAGTACTTC. The encoded protein is CASLRGASSYEQYF.

The gene calls are TRBV5-5 and TRBJ2-5, with D maybe TRBD2 (5 bases). CDR3 size: 13 residues. The V gene's germline CDR1 is SGHKS and CDR2 YYEKEE (reference sequence). V lost 2 bases and J lost 5, with 10 bases in between. CDR3 sequence: CASSFSSTETQYF. The CDR3 coding sequence is TGTGCCAGCAGCTTTTCTAGCACCGAGACCCAGTACTTC.

This clonotype was seen only a few times. J is TRBJ2-5 and V is TRBV7-9; D unclear. Trimming pared 4 bases from V and 2 bases from J, leaving 11 bases between. The CDR3 is 14 amino acids. Germline V gene data show CDR1 as SEHNR and CDR2 as FQNEAQ (reference sequence). The CDR3 loop is CASSSFGQQETQYF. The CDR3 DNA follows: TGTGCCAGCAGCTCTTTCGGCCAGCAAGAGACCCAGTACTTC.

This clonotype was seen a handful of times. The J gene is TRBJ2-7, the V gene TRBV6-1, with TRBD2 matching over 10 bases. This CDR3 has 15 amino acids. Germline V CDR1 and CDR2: MNHNS, SASEGT. Trimming cost V 6 bases and J 5 bases; bases outside gene matches: 10. In DNA, the CDR3 is TGTGCCAGCAGACCCCAAGCGGGAGGGACTAACGAGCAGTACTTC. Translated: CASRPQAGGTNEQYF.

This clonotype turned up a few times. The genes are TRBV7-2 and TRBJ2-1; the match to TRBD2 covers 10 bases. Trimming cost V 5 bases and J 9 bases; bases outside gene matches: 7. CDR1 is SGHTA and CDR2 is FQGNSA in the germline V gene. This CDR3 region has 14 residues. Here the CDR3 reads CASSPQREGPEQFF. CDR3 coding DNA: TGTGCCAGCAGCCCGCAGCGGGAGGGCCCTGAGCAGTTCTTC.

This clonotype occurred a few times. This chain connects TRBV12-3 or TRBV12-4 to TRBJ1-1; weak D call: TRBD1 (5 bases). Trimming took 5 bases from V and 1 from J, leaving 14 bases between them. This CDR3 comprises 15 residues. The CDR3 bases are TGTGCCAGCAGTCCCAGAGGGAGGGGGAACACTGAAGCTTTCTTT. Residues: CASSPRGRGNTEAFF.

This chain uses TRBV6-2 or TRBV6-3 with TRBJ2-1; 11 nucleotides agree with TRBD2. The CDR3 totals 17 residues. V was clipped by 0 bases and J by 6 bases; unmatched bases: 7. The V gene's germline CDR1 is MNHEY and CDR2 SVGEGT. The CDR3: CASSYSQLAGAGNEQFF. In DNA, the CDR3 is TGTGCCAGCAGTTACTCTCAACTAGCGGGAGCAGGCAATGAGCAGTTCTTC.

V gene TRBV11-3 combines with J gene TRBJ2-1, with a weak D call TRBD2 (5 bases). The CDR3 contains 15 residues. Germline values: CDR1 SGHNT, CDR2 YENEEA. Trimming pared 5 bases from V and 6 bases from J, leaving 17 bases between. The CDR3 loop reads CASSLGGTSGNEQFF. CDR3 sequence (DNA): TGTGCCAGCAGCCTCGGAGGAACTTCGGGCAATGAGCAGTTCTTC.

The chain recombines TRBV15 with TRBJ1-5; D uncertain. The V gene's germline CDR1 is LNHNV and CDR2 YYDKDF (reference sequence). The CDR3 is made up of 14 amino acids. The germline V and J ends were trimmed by 5 bases and 3 bases, with 11 bases remaining between them. The CDR3 DNA reads TGTGCCACCAGCGGCCTTTTCACCAATCAGCCCCAGCATTTT. This codes for CATSGLFTNQPQHF.

This sequence joins TRBV5-6 and TRBJ2-2; no clear D. Between the trimmed V and J ends, which lost 4 bases and 11 bases, there was a span of 12 bases. This CDR3 has 12 residues. Germline V CDR1 and CDR2: SGHDT, YYEEEE. The CDR3 coding sequence is TGTGCCAGCAGCCGAAGAGTTTTTGAGCTGTTTTTT. Translating it yields CASSRRVFELFF.

This clonotype was counted a few times. The chain is built from TRBV19 and TRBJ1-4; D is perhaps TRBD1 (6 bases). V was pared by 7 bases and J by 7 bases, with 19 bases between. Per germline, CDR1 LNHDA and CDR2 SQIVND (reference sequence). The CDR3 is 15 amino acids. This chain's CDR3 is CASNARGARVEKLFF. For the CDR3, the DNA is TGTGCCAGTAATGCTCGGGGGGCGCGAGTTGAAAAACTGTTTTTT. The full variable domain, with the rest looked up from reference TRBV19 and TRBJ1-4, is DGGITQSPKYLFRKEGQNVTLSCEQNLNHDAMYWYRQDPGQGLRLIYYSQIVNDFQKGDIAEGYSVSREKKESFPLTVTSAQKNPTAFYLCASNARGARVEKLFFGSGTQLSVL.

The rearrangement joins TRBV6-2 or TRBV6-3 to TRBJ1-1, with D unresolved. In germline, CDR1 is MNHEY, CDR2 SVGEGT. Trimming stripped 8 bases from V and 2 bases from J, with 15 bases between. This CDR3 has 14 residues. CDR3: CASYTTDGNTEAFF. CDR3 sequence (DNA): TGTGCCAGCTACACTACGGACGGTAACACTGAAGCTTTCTTT.